These 15 T cell receptor beta chains came from one sample sequenced in a study of T-cell memory formation after mild COVID-19. Each CDR3 protein gets one entry after TCRdb re-called the 5' RACE reads with MiXCR. The repertoire holds fewer than 300,000 distinct CDR3 sequences, about a sixth seen once, with about 21% in the top ten. The specimen was PBMCs or a T cell subset sorted from them (not recorded which). These receptors were obtained from a man younger than 30 who had mild COVID-19 (a few samples of this study predate the infection). Cell type and time point are not known.

In this sample, this clonotype turned up a few times. The gene calls are TRBV5-1 and TRBJ1-4; possible D gene TRBD1, 5 bases. The V and J ends lost 0 bases and 4 bases respectively, with 19 bases between them. This CDR3 comprises 18 residues. Germline lookup yields CDR1 SGHRS and CDR2 YFSETQ. The CDR3 DNA reads TGCGCCAGCAGCTTGGACAACCGGATACAGGAACGTAATGAAAAACTGTTTTTT. It is translated as CASSLDNRIQERNEKLFF.

The rearrangement links TRBV27 to TRBJ2-1; D may match TRBD1 or TRBD2 (5 bases each). The CDR3 is made up of 16 amino acids. The germline gives CDR1 MNHEY, CDR2 SMNVEV (reference sequence). V dropped 2 bases and J dropped 0 bases, with 11 bases sitting between them. The CDR3: CASSLPTGGSYNEQFF. The CDR3 DNA reads as TGTGCCAGCAGTTTACCAACAGGAGGCTCCTACAATGAGCAGTTCTTC.

This clonotype was observed a handful of times. The chain has TRBV11-2 and TRBJ2-3, with unresolved D. The CDR3 length is 14 residues. CDR1 is SGHAT and CDR2 is FQNNGV in the germline V gene. Trimming pared 1 base from V and 6 bases from J, leaving 11 bases between. The CDR3 protein is CASSLGPQSDTQYF. The CDR3 region has the DNA TGTGCCAGCAGCTTAGGGCCCCAGTCCGATACGCAGTATTTT. Variable domain in full (rest from reference TRBV11-2 and TRBJ2-3): EAGVAQSPRYKIIEKRQSVAFWCNPISGHATLYWYQQILGQGPKLLIQFQNNGVVDDSQLPKDRFSAERLKGVDSTLKIQPAKLEDSAVYLCASSLGPQSDTQYFGPGTRLTVL.

This clonotype was recorded at least ten times. The J gene is TRBJ2-3, the V gene TRBV7-2; the D gene is possibly TRBD2 (7 bases). V was shortened by 5 bases and J by 1 base, with 16 bases between the two germline ends. The length of the CDR3 is 16 residues. Per the germline V gene, CDR1 is SGHTA and CDR2 is FQGNSA. The CDR3 loop is CASSPSAGARTDTQYF. The CDR3 coding sequence is TGTGCCAGCAGCCCCTCTGCGGGGGCCCGCACAGATACGCAGTATTTT.

The genes are TRBV12-3 or TRBV12-4 and TRBJ2-3; 11 bases align to TRBD2. This CDR3 region has 15 residues. Trimming at V came to 6 bases and at J to 5 bases, leaving 7 bases not matched to a gene. This chain's CDR3 is CASRPYLAGGDTQYF. DNA of the CDR3: TGTGCCAGCAGGCCGTACCTAGCGGGGGGAGATACGCAGTATTTT.

The chain couples TRBV29-1 to TRBJ2-1; D not resolved. Germline V gene data show CDR1 as SQVTM and CDR2 as ANQGSEA. V lost 6 bases, J lost 4 bases, and 16 bases lay in between. This CDR3 region has 14 residues. The CDR3 loop reads CSVKIRHGYNEQFF. In DNA form, the CDR3 reads TGCAGCGTAAAGATTCGTCACGGATACAATGAGCAGTTCTTC.

This clonotype has a count of ten or more. The V and J genes are TRBV11-2 and TRBJ2-3; 9 bases agree with TRBD1. Unmatched junction bases numbered 9, after V lost 6 bases and J lost 2 bases. Germline V lookup: CDR1 SGHAT, CDR2 FQNNGV. This CDR3 is built from 16 residues. The chain's CDR3 is CASRPNRGPYTDTQYF. DNA for the CDR3: TGTGCCAGCAGACCCAACAGGGGGCCATACACAGATACGCAGTATTTT. Based on the CDR3 plus reference TRBV11-2 and TRBJ2-3, the full variable domain is EAGVAQSPRYKIIEKRQSVAFWCNPISGHATLYWYQQILGQGPKLLIQFQNNGVVDDSQLPKDRFSAERLKGVDSTLKIQPAKLEDSAVYLCASRPNRGPYTDTQYFGPGTRLTVL.

This clonotype was detected a few times. The rearrangement joins TRBV6-5 to TRBJ1-2; no firm D call. V dropped 5 bases and J dropped 6 bases, with 10 bases sitting between them. CDR3 length: 12 amino acids. Looked up from germline, CDR1 is MNHEY and CDR2 is SVGAGI. CDR3 sequence reads: CASSPGGNGYTF. CDR3 in DNA: TGTGCCAGCAGTCCCGGCGGGAATGGCTACACCTTC.

This clonotype appeared a few times. This sequence joins TRBV10-3 and TRBJ2-7; D is ambiguous. Trimming cost V 9 bases and J 5 bases, with 5 bases left between them. Germline V gives CDR1 ENHRY, CDR2 SYGVKD. The length of the CDR3 is 9 residues. Here the CDR3 reads CAIWNEQYV. CDR3 nucleotide sequence: TGTGCCATATGGAACGAGCAGTACGTC.

J is TRBJ1-5 and V is TRBV4-3, with D tentatively TRBD1 (6 bases). Germline V gene sequence: CDR1 LGHNA, CDR2 YSLEER. The CDR3 length is 13 residues. With 2 bases removed from V and 11 bases from J, the gap between germline ends came to 13 bases. The CDR3 DNA reads as TGCGCCAGCAGCCAAAATTCAGGGGAAACCCAGCATTTT. Translating gives CASSQNSGETQHF.

Only a few counts were recorded for this clonotype. The CDR3 protein is CASSPGTSHEQYF. The CDR3 nucleotides read TGTGCCAGCAGCCCAGGGACTAGCCACGAGCAGTACTTC. The V call is TRBV7-9, the J call TRBJ2-7; TRBD2 matches at 9 bases. This CDR3 is 13 amino acids long. The ends lost 5 bases at V and 5 bases at J; junction bases unmatched: 4. CDR1 and CDR2 from the germline V gene are SEHNR and FQNEAQ (reference sequence).

CDR3 sequence reads: CASSWGGGGTGTQYF. As DNA, the CDR3 is TGTGCCAGCAGCTGGGGGGGCGGGGGAACGGGTACGCAGTATTTT. The chain combines TRBV7-9 with TRBJ2-3, with D possibly matching TRBD2 (7 bases). CDR3 length equals 15 residues. The V end lost 4 bases, the J end lost 8 bases, and 19 bases lay between the germline ends. Germline values: CDR1 SEHNR, CDR2 FQNEAQ (reference sequence).

This chain uses TRBV7-8 with TRBJ1-4; 8 bases fit TRBD1. J gave up 2 bases and V 3 bases, and 8 bases lay outside the gene matches. Per germline, CDR1 SGHVS and CDR2 FQNEAQ. CDR3 size: 17 residues. The CDR3 here is CASSFGTGGATNEKLFF. The CDR3 DNA sequence: TGTGCCAGCAGCTTCGGTACAGGGGGGGCGACTAATGAAAAACTGTTTTTT.

The chain couples TRBV10-3 to TRBJ1-2; 8 bases fit TRBD1. Germline values: CDR1 ENHRY, CDR2 SYGVKD. The V segment lost 6 bases and the J segment 7 bases; nucleotides outside the gene matches: 7. The CDR3 contains 13 residues. CDR3 DNA: TGTGCCATCAGCCGCGGACAGGGAAGTGGCTACACCTTC. The encoded protein is CAISRGQGSGYTF.

The V call is TRBV4-1, the J call TRBJ1-1, with 10 nucleotides matching TRBD1. CDR1 is MGHRA, CDR2 YSYEKL, per germline. V lost 4 bases and J lost 1; bases outside the gene matches: 3. The CDR3 has 15 residues. The CDR3: CASSPGQGPNTEAFF. CDR3 coding DNA: TGCGCCAGCAGCCCGGGACAGGGGCCGAACACTGAAGCTTTCTTT.